The 27 T cell receptor beta chains presented below share a single source sample, sequenced in a study of blood T cell repertoires in COVID-19 (TCRdb year 2020). Library preparation was by the immunoSEQ multiplex PCR assay. TCRdb limited this immuneACCESS table to in-frame rearrangements with V and J called. A share of clones is missing; checked studies link under half to unresolved V genes, and the rest is unexplained. The sample table records fewer than 500,000 clones; 80% to 90% of these occur just once. 0.95% to 1.3% of the sample is taken by the ten largest. Sequenced material: PBMCs or T cells enriched from blood (not recorded which). Every receptor here comes from a young man who had recovered from COVID-19.

V gene TRBV28 combines with J gene TRBJ2-7, with 7 positions matching TRBD1. V shed 7 bases and J 1 base; nucleotides not matched to a gene: 13. Germline lookup yields CDR1 MDHEN and CDR2 SYDVKM. This CDR3 spans 16 amino acids. CDR3 bases: TGTGCCAGCAACAAACTGGGGGACAGAGGGTCCTACGAGCAGTACTTC. It yields the protein CASNKLGDRGSYEQYF.

The chain carries TRBV18 and TRBJ2-6, with 7 nucleotides matching TRBD1. Losses at the gene ends were 2 bases for V and 0 bases for J; bases not matched to a gene: 7. The CDR3 consists of 18 residues. Germline CDR1 reads KGHSH; CDR2 reads LQKENI. The CDR3, as DNA: TGTGCCAGCTCACCATTTCCAGGGGGAAACTCTGGGGCCAACGTCCTGACTTTC. This gives the protein CASSPFPGGNSGANVLTF.

The chain is built from TRBV10-3 and TRBJ2-7, with 11 bases matching TRBD2. Looked up from germline, CDR1 is ENHRY and CDR2 is SYGVKD. V was pared by 5 bases and J by 2 bases, with 14 bases of the junction left unmatched. CDR3 length equals 18 residues. The CDR3, as DNA: TGTGCCATCAGTCTCAGGGGGACTAGCGGCCATACCCCCTACGAGCAGTACTTC. Translation gives CAISLRGTSGHTPYEQYF.

This clone appeared once. The chain carries TRBV5-1 and TRBJ1-6; no clear D gene. This CDR3 region has 14 residues. Germline-derived CDR1 and CDR2 are SGHRS and YFSETQ. Trimming cost V 4 bases and J 10 bases, with 15 bases left between them. The chain's CDR3 is CASSALGDRSPLHF. CDR3 in DNA: TGCGCCAGCAGCGCGCTCGGGGATCGGTCACCCCTCCACTTT.

The J gene is TRBJ1-1, the V gene TRBV6-5; no definite D call. Trimming stripped 0 bases from V and 1 base from J, with 9 bases between. The CDR3 is 15 residues long. From germline, CDR1 is MNHEY and CDR2 SVGAGI. Written as DNA, the CDR3 is TGTGCCAGCAGTTACTCGATCGGGGAGAACACTGAAGCTTTCTTT. Its protein product is CASSYSIGENTEAFF.

This chain joins TRBV7-2 and TRBJ2-1; the match to TRBD2 covers 15 bases. From germline, CDR1 is SGHTA and CDR2 FQGNSA. With 1 base clipped from V and 6 bases from J, the junction kept 7 bases outside the gene matches. CDR3 length: 18 residues. CDR3 coding DNA: TGTGCCAGCAGCTTAGAGCCGGGACTAGCGGGAGGAGCCAATGAGCAGTTCTTC. This encodes CASSLEPGLAGGANEQFF.

The chain links TRBV28 to TRBJ1-2, with D unresolved. Germline CDR1 is MDHEN and CDR2 is SYDVKM. V gave up 7 bases and J gave up 0 bases, with 12 bases separating them. The CDR3 covers 14 residues. CDR3: CASKGAWPNYGYTF. The CDR3 coding sequence is TGTGCCAGCAAGGGAGCCTGGCCTAACTATGGCTACACCTTC.

As for this clone: Within the sample, other DNA sequences also encode this same CDR3. This chain joins TRBV28 and TRBJ1-5, with 8 bases aligning to TRBD1. The CDR3 loop spans 14 amino acids. The trim removed 5 bases at V and 6 bases at J, leaving 6 bases unmatched. Germline lookup yields CDR1 MDHEN and CDR2 SYDVKM. The CDR3 DNA sequence: TGTGCCAGCAGTCCAGGGGGCGAAGGTCAGCCCCAGCATTTT. Translation: CASSPGGEGQPQHF.

This chain connects TRBV6-5 to TRBJ1-2, with D unresolved. This CDR3 spans 13 amino acids. Looked up from germline, CDR1 is MNHEY and CDR2 is SVGAGI. V lost 4 bases and J lost 0, with 6 bases in between. The CDR3, as DNA: TGTGCCAGCAGTTCCCAGACTAACTATGGCTACACCTTC. Translating gives CASSSQTNYGYTF.

This clone appeared a single time. The chain couples TRBV15 to TRBJ2-5; a weak D match, TRBD2 (5 bases). V shed 5 bases and J shed 2 bases, with 12 bases lying between them. Germline-derived CDR1 and CDR2 are LNHNV and YYDKDF (reference sequence). The CDR3 has 14 residues. DNA of the CDR3: TGTGCCACCAGCCCCCGGACTCTTCAAGAGACCCAGTACTTC. This translates into CATSPRTLQETQYF.

The V gene is TRBV3-1 (or the pseudogene TRBV3-2), the J gene TRBJ2-2; D ambiguous. The CDR3 runs to 15 residues. Per germline, CDR1 LGHDT and CDR2 YNNKEL (reference sequence). V was shortened by 0 bases and J by 5 bases, with 10 bases between the two germline ends. The CDR3 sequence: CASSQEAPRTGELFF. The CDR3 DNA is TGTGCCAGCAGCCAAGAAGCCCCCCGGACCGGGGAGCTGTTTTTT.

V usage is TRBV7-9 and J usage is TRBJ1-2; 10 bases agree with TRBD1. The CDR3 is 15 amino acids. In germline, CDR1 is SEHNR, CDR2 FQNEAQ (reference sequence). V trimming: 5 bases; J trimming: 2 bases; junction bases outside the gene matches: 5. Written as DNA, the CDR3 is TGTGCCAGCAGCGCATGGGACAGGGGCAACTATGGCTACACCTTC. Encoded protein: CASSAWDRGNYGYTF.

V is TRBV7-4 and J is TRBJ2-4; no clear D. Germline assignment: CDR1 SGHVT and CDR2 SQSDAQ. V shed 3 bases and J shed 0 bases, with 6 bases lying between them. The length of the CDR3 is 14 residues. CDR3 sequence: CASSFHLAKNIQYF. CDR3 bases: TGTGCCAGCAGCTTCCACTTAGCCAAAAACATTCAGTACTTC.

The chain's CDR3 is CASSPRRGSYTF. In DNA form, the CDR3 reads TGTGCCAGCAGCCCGCGGAGGGGAAGCTACACCTTC. This rearrangement joins TRBV2 to TRBJ1-2; tentative D call: TRBD1 (5 bases). Germline V gene lookup returns CDR1 SNHLY and CDR2 FYNNEI. This CDR3 has 12 residues. V shed 6 bases and J shed 9 bases, with 14 bases lying between them.

The gene calls are TRBV7-9 and TRBJ2-2; 7 bases agree with TRBD2. Trimming cost V 5 bases and J 1 base; bases outside gene matches: 4. The germline CDR1 and CDR2 sequences are SEHNR and FQNEAQ (reference sequence). CDR3 length: 15 amino acids. CDR3 in amino acids: CASSPGLGNTGELFF. CDR3 bases: TGTGCCAGCAGCCCCGGACTAGGGAACACCGGGGAGCTGTTTTTT.

CDR3 DNA sequence: TGTGCCAGCAGCCAGACAGGGTTTACGCAGTATTTT. Residues: CASSQTGFTQYF. The chain employs TRBV28 and TRBJ2-3, with 7 bases aligning to TRBD1. Trimming at V came to 6 bases and at J to 8 bases, leaving 5 bases not matched to a gene. CDR3 length: 12 residues. Germline values: CDR1 MDHEN, CDR2 SYDVKM.

The chain has TRBV28 and TRBJ1-3; tentatively, D is TRBD1 (6 bases). Germline assignment: CDR1 MDHEN and CDR2 SYDVKM. This CDR3 comprises 17 residues. The V gene lost 4 bases and the J gene lost 0 bases, with 16 bases spanning the gap. CDR3 in DNA: TGTGCCAGCAGTTCCCTCAGGGGCCTCAACTCTGGAAACACCATATATTTT. It is translated as CASSSLRGLNSGNTIYF.

CDR3 in DNA: TGTGCCAGCAGCTTAAGCTTCAACTACGAGCAGTACTTC. It encodes CASSLSFNYEQYF. The chain has TRBV11-2 and TRBJ2-7; no reliable D call. The V end was cut by 2 bases, the J end by 3 bases, with 8 bases between. Germline CDR1 SGHAT, CDR2 FQNNGV. The CDR3 sequence is 13 residues long.

This chain joins TRBV23-1 and TRBJ2-2; a possible D gene is TRBD1 (6 bases). TRBV23-1 is an ORF, and what it does is uncertain. Trimming removed 0 bases from V and 6 bases from J, with 14 bases in between. The CDR3 is made up of 16 amino acids. CDR3 nucleotide sequence: TGCGCCAGCAGTCAATCGTGGCCAGGGGTGCCCGGGGAGCTGTTTTTT. Amino acids: CASSQSWPGVPGELFF.

This clone was seen more than once but under ten times. The chain has TRBV6-5 and TRBJ2-7; possibly TRBD1 for D (6 bases). This CDR3 comprises 14 residues. Germline CDR1 MNHEY, CDR2 SVGAGI. V dropped 8 bases and J dropped 3 bases, with 17 bases sitting between them. Here the CDR3 DNA reads TGTGCCAGCTACCCGGGACACGGACTCTACGAGCAGTACTTC. Translation gives CASYPGHGLYEQYF.

J is TRBJ1-1 and V is TRBV28, with 8 nucleotides matching TRBD1. CDR1 MDHEN and CDR2 SYDVKM come from the germline V gene. V shed 5 bases and J 3 bases; nucleotides not matched to a gene: 5. The CDR3 has 14 amino acids. In DNA form, the CDR3 reads TGTGCCAGCAGTCCTCCGGACAGGGACACTGAAGCTTTCTTT. This gives the protein CASSPPDRDTEAFF.

The V gene is TRBV21-1, the J gene TRBJ1-3. TRBV21-1 corresponds to a pseudogene. The CDR3 consists of 19 residues. The CDR3 sequence is CASSSPASRSANSGNTIYF. Written as DNA, the CDR3 is TGTGCCAGCAGCAGCCCTGCGAGTCGCAGCGCAAACTCTGGAAACACCATATATTTT.

The rearrangement uses TRBV19 and TRBJ2-1; D is possibly TRBD2 (5 bases). The CDR3 runs 12 residues. Germline V gene data show CDR1 as LNHDA and CDR2 as SQIVND (reference sequence). Trimming took off 3 bases at V and 6 bases at J, with 6 bases between the two ends. In nucleotides, the CDR3 is TGTGCCAGTAGTATCGGGATCAATGAGCAGTTCTTC. It codes for CASSIGINEQFF. Filled out from reference TRBV19 and TRBJ2-1, the complete variable domain reads DGGITQSPKYLFRKEGQNVTLSCEQNLNHDAMYWYRQDPGQGLRLIYYSQIVNDFQKGDIAEGYSVSREKKESFPLTVTSAQKNPTAFYLCASSIGINEQFFGPGTRLTVL.

This clone showed up just once. This sequence joins TRBV4-2 and TRBJ2-2; TRBD1 matches at 12 bases. With V trimmed by 6 bases and J by 6 bases, 5 bases remained unmatched. Per germline, CDR1 LGHNA and CDR2 YNFKEQ. This CDR3 has 15 amino acids. In DNA, the CDR3 is TGTGCCAGCAGAGAGCGGGACAGGGGGCCCGGGGAGCTGTTTTTT. It yields the protein CASRERDRGPGELFF.

The chain combines TRBV19 with TRBJ2-1, with D maybe TRBD2 (6 bases). The germline CDR1 and CDR2 sequences are LNHDA and SQIVND (reference sequence). The CDR3 length is 15 residues. Trimming removed 3 bases at V and 3 bases at J, with 12 bases between. CDR3 residues: CASSIAQGGYNEQFF. The CDR3 bases are TGTGCCAGTAGTATCGCTCAGGGAGGCTACAATGAGCAGTTCTTC.

The rearrangement uses TRBV28 and TRBJ1-5; the D is unclear. The V gene's germline CDR1 is MDHEN and CDR2 SYDVKM. This CDR3 is built from 12 residues. Between the trimmed V and J ends, which lost 5 bases and 7 bases, there was a span of 9 bases. The CDR3 spells CASSPGRQPQHF. CDR3 sequence (DNA): TGTGCCAGCAGTCCCGGGAGGCAGCCCCAGCATTTT.

The rearrangement joins TRBV5-1 to TRBJ2-3, with 7 nucleotides matching TRBD2. V was clipped by 4 bases and J by 7 bases; unmatched bases: 24. The CDR3 length is 19 residues. Germline-derived CDR1 and CDR2 are SGHRS and YFSETQ. The CDR3 loop is CASSRGLAGGRLDPNTQYF. CDR3 DNA: TGCGCCAGCAGCCGTGGTTTGGCGGGCGGGAGATTGGATCCGAATACGCAGTATTTT.